These 6 T cell receptor beta chains share one sample of origin, sequenced in a study of CXCR3-negative and CXCR3-positive naive CD8 T cells. No cognate antigen is known for these TCRs. Study-level findings and limits: CXCR3-negative naive cells had less hydrophobic TRB CDR3s than did CXCR3-positive naive cells.

It was by 5' RACE with UMI labels that the TRB cDNA libraries were prepared. Reprocessing the 5' RACE reads, TCRdb reports a single entry for every CDR3 protein and omits DNA. The sample data list under 150,000 distinct CDR3 sequences. The sequenced sample consisted of naive CXCR3+ CD8+ T cells from blood. Subset indicated: CD45RO-CCR7+CD27+CD95- naive CD8+ T cells expressing CXCR3 (TNR3+). The receptors were gathered from a human donor in good health. Some clones in this sample may be carry-over from other donors' samples.

The J gene is TRBJ1-2, the V gene TRBV11-2. This CDR3 spans 12 amino acids. From germline, CDR1 is SGHAT and CDR2 FQNNGV. The CDR3 spells CASSLDFDGYTF.

The chain employs TRBV5-1 and TRBJ2-1; TCRdb outputs TRBD1, but without DNA this stays unchecked. The germline CDR1 and CDR2 sequences are SGHRS and YFSETQ. The CDR3 covers 16 residues. The CDR3 loop is CASSLAGGTFYNEQFF. The full variable domain, with the rest looked up from reference TRBV5-1 and TRBJ2-1, is KAGVTQTPRYLIKTRGQQVTLSCSPISGHRSVSWYQQTPGQGLQFLFEYFSETQRNKGNFPGRFSGRQFSNSRSEMNVSTLELGDSALYLCASSLAGGTFYNEQFFGPGTRLTVL.

The chain combines TRBV6-1 with TRBJ2-3; TCRdb's D call, TRBD2, is unchecked because there is no DNA. The CDR3 totals 18 residues. Looked up from germline, CDR1 is MNHNS and CDR2 is SASEGT. CDR3 residues: CASSEERTSGVYTDTQYF.

V is TRBV4-1 and J is TRBJ2-5; TCRdb's D gene call, TRBD1, goes unchecked for lack of DNA. Germline CDR1 is MGHRA and CDR2 is YSYEKL. The CDR3 extends over 15 amino acids. The CDR3 here is CASSHPGRNQETQYF.

V is TRBV29-1 and J is TRBJ1-1; TCRdb picks TRBD1, but there is no DNA to check that call. Germline CDR1 reads SQVTM; CDR2 reads ANQGSEA. The length of the CDR3 is 12 residues. CDR3: CSALGSFTEAFF.

The CDR3 here is CASSLVGGPTYEQYF. This sequence joins TRBV5-1 and TRBJ2-7. The CDR3 covers 15 residues. Germline V gene sequence: CDR1 SGHRS, CDR2 YFSETQ. Drawing the rest from reference TRBV5-1 and TRBJ2-7, the complete variable domain is KAGVTQTPRYLIKTRGQQVTLSCSPISGHRSVSWYQQTPGQGLQFLFEYFSETQRNKGNFPGRFSGRQFSNSRSEMNVSTLELGDSALYLCASSLVGGPTYEQYFGPGTRLTVT.